This T cell receptor (beta chain) is from a study of T-cell reconstitution after alpha-beta-depleted transplantation in children. Ten or more counts support this clonotype. The CDR3 is 14 residues long. Per the germline V gene, CDR1 is MNHEY and CDR2 is SVGEGT. V lost 4 bases to trimming and J lost 6 bases; unmatched junction nucleotides: 7. Using unique molecular identifiers, the investigators prepared the TCRbeta library. Each CDR3 protein is one row after TCRdb ran MiXCR on the PCR reads. In the table there are 260,000 or so distinct CDR3 sequences, around 12% of which are singletons. The sequencing here drew on PBMCs from the stem cell graft donor, taken from the stem cell graft. This receptor was identified in a human donor who donated a stem cell graft to a child with acute lymphoblastic leukemia. This chain connects TRBV6-2 or TRBV6-3 to TRBJ2-3, with 7 nucleotides matching TRBD1. CDR3 nucleotide sequence: TGTGCCAGCAGTTGGATAGGGGGCGCGGATACGCAGTATTTT. Translation gives CASSWIGGADTQYF.